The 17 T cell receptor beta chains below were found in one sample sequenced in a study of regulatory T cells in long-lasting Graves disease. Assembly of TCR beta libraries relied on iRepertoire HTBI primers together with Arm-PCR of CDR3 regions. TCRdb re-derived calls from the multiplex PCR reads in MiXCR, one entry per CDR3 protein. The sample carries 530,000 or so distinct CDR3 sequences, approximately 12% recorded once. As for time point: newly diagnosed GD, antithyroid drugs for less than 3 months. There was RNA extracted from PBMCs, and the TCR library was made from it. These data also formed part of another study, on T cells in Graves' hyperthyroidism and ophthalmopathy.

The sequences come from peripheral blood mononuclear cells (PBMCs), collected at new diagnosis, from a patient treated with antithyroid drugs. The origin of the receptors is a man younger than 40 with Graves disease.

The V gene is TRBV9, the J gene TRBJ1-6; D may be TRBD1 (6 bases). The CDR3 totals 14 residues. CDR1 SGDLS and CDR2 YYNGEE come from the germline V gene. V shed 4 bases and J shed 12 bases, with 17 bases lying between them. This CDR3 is CASSQQGGGQPLHF. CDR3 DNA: TGTGCCAGCAGCCAACAAGGGGGGGGACAACCCCTCCACTTT.

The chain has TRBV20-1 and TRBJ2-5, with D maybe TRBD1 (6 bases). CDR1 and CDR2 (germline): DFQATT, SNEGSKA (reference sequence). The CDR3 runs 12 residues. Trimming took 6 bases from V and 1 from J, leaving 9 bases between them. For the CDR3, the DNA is TGCAGTGCCTCGGACAGCCAAGAGACCCAGTACTTC. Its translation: CSASDSQETQYF.

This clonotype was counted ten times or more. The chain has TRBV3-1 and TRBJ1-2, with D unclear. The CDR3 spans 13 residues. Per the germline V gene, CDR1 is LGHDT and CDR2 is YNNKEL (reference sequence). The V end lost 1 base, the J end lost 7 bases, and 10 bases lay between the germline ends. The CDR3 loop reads CASSQGIGGGYTF. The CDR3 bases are TGTGCCAGCAGCCAAGGGATAGGCGGTGGCTACACCTTC.

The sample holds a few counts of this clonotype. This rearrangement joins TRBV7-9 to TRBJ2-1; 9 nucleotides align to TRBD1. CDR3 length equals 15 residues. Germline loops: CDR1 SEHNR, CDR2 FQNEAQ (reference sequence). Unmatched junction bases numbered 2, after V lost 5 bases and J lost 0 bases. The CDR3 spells CASSVTGGSYNEQFF. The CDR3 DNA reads TGTGCCAGCAGCGTGACAGGGGGCTCCTACAATGAGCAGTTCTTC.

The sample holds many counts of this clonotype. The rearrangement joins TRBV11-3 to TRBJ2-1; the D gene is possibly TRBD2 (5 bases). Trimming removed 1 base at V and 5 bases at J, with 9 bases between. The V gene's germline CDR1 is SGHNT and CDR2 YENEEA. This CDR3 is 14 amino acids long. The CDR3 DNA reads TGTGCCAGCAGCTTAGTAGCGACCAACAATGAGCAGTTCTTC. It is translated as CASSLVATNNEQFF.

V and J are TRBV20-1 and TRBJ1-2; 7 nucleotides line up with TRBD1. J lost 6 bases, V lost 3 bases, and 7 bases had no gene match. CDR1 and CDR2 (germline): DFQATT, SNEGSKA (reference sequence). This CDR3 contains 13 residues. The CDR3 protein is CSARRAQGNGYTF. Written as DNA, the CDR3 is TGCAGTGCTAGGAGGGCACAGGGGAATGGCTACACCTTC.

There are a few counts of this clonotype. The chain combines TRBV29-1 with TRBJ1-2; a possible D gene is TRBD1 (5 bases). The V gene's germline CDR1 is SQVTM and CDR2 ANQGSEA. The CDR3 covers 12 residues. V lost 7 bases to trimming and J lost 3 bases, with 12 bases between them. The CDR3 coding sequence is TGCAGCGCGGGACTCTCTGACTATGGCTACACCTTC. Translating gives CSAGLSDYGYTF.

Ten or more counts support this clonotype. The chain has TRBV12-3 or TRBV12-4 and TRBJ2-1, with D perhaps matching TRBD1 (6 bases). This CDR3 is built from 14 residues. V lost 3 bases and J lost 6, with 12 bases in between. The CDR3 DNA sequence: TGTGCCAGCAGTTTCTTATCAGGGGCCAATGAGCAGTTCTTC. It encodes CASSFLSGANEQFF.

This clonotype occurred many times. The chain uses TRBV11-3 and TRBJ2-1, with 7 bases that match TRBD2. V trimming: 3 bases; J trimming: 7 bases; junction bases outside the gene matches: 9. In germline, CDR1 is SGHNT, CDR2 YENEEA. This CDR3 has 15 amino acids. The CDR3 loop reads CASSLLAGDSNEQFF. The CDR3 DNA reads TGTGCCAGCAGCTTGCTCGCGGGAGATTCAAATGAGCAGTTCTTC. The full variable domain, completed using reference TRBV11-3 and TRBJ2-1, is EAGVVQSPRYKIIEKKQPVAFWCNPISGHNTLYWYLQNLGQGPELLIRYENEEAVDDSQLPKDRFSAERLKGVDSTLKIQPAELGDSAVYLCASSLLAGDSNEQFFGPGTRLTVL.

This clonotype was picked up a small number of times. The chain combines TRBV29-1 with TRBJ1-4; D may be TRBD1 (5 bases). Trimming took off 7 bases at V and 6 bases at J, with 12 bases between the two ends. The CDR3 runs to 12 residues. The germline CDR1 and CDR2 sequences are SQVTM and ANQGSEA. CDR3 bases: TGCAGCGCGGTGGGGGGTGATGAAAAACTGTTTTTT. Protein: CSAVGGDEKLFF.

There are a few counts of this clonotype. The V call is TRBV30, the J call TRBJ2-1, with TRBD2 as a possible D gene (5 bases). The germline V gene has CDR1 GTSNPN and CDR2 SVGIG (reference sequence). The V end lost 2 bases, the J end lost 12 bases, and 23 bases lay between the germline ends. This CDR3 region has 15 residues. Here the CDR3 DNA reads TGTGCCTGGAGTCATAGCAGCGGCTACAATGAGTCGCAGTTCTTC. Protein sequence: CAWSHSSGYNESQFF.

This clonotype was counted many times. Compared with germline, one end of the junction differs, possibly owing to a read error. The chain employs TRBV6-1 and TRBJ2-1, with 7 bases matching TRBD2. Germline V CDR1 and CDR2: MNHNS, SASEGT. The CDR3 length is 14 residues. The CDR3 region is CATSGLAEINEQFF. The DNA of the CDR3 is TGTGCCACCAGTGGGCTAGCGGAAATCAATGAGCAGTTCTTC.

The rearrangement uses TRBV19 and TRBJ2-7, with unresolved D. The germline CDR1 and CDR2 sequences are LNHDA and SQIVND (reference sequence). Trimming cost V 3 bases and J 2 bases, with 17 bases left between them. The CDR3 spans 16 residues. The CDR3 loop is CASSISPGPRPYEQYF. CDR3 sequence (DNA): TGTGCCAGTAGTATCTCCCCCGGGCCCAGGCCCTACGAGCAGTACTTC.

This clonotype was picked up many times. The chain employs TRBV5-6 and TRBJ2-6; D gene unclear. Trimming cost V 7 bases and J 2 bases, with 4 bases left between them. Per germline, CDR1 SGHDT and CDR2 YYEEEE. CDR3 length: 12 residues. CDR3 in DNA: TGTGCCAGCCAGGCTGGGGCCAACGTCCTGACTTTC. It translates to CASQAGANVLTF.

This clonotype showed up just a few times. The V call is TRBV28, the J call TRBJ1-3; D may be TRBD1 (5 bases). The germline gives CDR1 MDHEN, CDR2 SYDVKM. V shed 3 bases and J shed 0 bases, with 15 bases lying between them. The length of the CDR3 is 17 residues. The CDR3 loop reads CASSFFLQVRSGNTIYF. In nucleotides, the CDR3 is TGTGCCAGCAGTTTCTTCCTACAGGTTCGCTCTGGAAACACCATATATTTT.

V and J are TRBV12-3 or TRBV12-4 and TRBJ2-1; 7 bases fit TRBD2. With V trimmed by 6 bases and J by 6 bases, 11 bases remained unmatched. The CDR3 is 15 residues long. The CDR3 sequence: CASSLGGGKANEQFF. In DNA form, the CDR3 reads TGTGCCAGCAGCTTGGGGGGGGGGAAGGCCAATGAGCAGTTCTTC.

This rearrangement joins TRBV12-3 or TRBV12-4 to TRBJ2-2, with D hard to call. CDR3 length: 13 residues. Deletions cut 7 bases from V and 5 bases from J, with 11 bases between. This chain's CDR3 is CASTRYDTGELFF. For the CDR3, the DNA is TGTGCCAGCACCCGCTACGATACCGGGGAGCTGTTTTTT.